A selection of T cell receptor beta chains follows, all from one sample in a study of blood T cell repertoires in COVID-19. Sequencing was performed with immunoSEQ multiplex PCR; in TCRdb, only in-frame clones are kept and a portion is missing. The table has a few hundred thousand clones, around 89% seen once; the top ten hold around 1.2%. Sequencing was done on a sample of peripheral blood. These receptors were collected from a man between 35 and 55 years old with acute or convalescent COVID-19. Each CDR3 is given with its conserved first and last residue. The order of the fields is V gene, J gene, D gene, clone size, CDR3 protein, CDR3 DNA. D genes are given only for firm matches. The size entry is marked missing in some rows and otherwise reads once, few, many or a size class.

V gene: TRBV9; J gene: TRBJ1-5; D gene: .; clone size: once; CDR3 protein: CASSVGQDSNQPQHF; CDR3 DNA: TGTGCCAGCAGCGTAGGCCAGGATAGCAATCAGCCCCAGCATTTT
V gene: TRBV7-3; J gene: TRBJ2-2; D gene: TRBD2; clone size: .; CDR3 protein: CASSPLGLAGPGGSGELFF; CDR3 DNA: TGTGCCAGCAGCCCCCTTGGACTAGCGGGACCCGGGGGATCCGGGGAGCTGTTTTTT
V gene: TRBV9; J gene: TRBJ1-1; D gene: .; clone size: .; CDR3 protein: CASSYDGRGNTEAFF; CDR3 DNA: TGTGCCAGCAGCTACGACGGGAGGGGAAACACTGAAGCTTTCTTT
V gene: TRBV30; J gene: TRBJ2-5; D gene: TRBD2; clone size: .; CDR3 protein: CAWSFSWEGLGETQYF; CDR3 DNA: TGTGCCTGGAGTTTTTCGTGGGAGGGCCTTGGGGAGACCCAGTACTTC
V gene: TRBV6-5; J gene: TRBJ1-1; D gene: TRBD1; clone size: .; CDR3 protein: CASRSGGTSTEAFF; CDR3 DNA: TGTGCCAGCAGATCAGGGGGGACAAGCACTGAAGCTTTCTTT
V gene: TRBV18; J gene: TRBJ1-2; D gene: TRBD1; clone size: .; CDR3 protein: CASSPQPAGGLYGYTF; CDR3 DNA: TGTGCCAGCTCACCCCAGCCAGCAGGGGGACTCTATGGCTACACCTTC
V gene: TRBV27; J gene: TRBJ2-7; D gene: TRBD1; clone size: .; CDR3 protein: CASRPPGQFGQYF; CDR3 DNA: TGTGCCAGCAGACCCCCGGGACAGTTTGGGCAGTACTTC
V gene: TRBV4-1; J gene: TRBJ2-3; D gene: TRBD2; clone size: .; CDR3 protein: CASSHHSGRGTDTQYF; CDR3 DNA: TGCGCCAGCAGCCACCATAGCGGGAGGGGCACAGATACGCAGTATTTT
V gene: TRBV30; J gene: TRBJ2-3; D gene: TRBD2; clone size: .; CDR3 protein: CAWSDPSGSTDTQYF; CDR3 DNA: TGTGCCTGGAGTGATCCTAGCGGTAGCACAGATACGCAGTATTTT
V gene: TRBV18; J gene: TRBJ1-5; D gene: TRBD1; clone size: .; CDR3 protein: CASSPTTGGHQPQHF; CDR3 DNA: TGTGCCAGCTCACCAACGACAGGGGGCCATCAGCCCCAGCATTTT
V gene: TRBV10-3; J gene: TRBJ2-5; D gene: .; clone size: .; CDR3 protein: CAISESQGVTQYF; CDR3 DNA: TGTGCCATCAGTGAGTCCCAGGGTGTGACCCAGTACTTC
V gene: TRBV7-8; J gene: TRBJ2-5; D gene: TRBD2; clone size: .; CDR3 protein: CASSPAGGSETQYF; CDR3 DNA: TGTGCCAGCAGCCCCGCGGGGGGCTCAGAGACCCAGTACTTC
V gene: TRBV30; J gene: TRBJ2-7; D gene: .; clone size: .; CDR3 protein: CALTEGGSYEQYF; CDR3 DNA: TGTGCCTTGACGGAGGGTGGGTCCTACGAGCAGTACTTC
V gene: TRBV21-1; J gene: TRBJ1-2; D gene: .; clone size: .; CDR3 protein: CASTQKGDRTDYGYTF; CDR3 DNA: TGTGCCAGCACCCAAAAAGGGGACAGGACAGACTATGGCTACACCTTC
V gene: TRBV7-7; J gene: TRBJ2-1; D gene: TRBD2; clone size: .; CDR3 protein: CASSPRGGSYNEQFF; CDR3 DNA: TGTGCTAGCAGCCCCCGGGGGGGATCCTACAATGAGCAGTTCTTC
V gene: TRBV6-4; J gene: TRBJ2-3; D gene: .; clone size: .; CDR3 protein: CASSVQGGDTQYF; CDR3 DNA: TGTGCCAGCAGTGTTCAGGGGGGAGATACGCAGTATTTT
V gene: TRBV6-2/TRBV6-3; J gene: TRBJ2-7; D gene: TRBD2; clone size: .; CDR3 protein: CASSYRAGGVYEQYF; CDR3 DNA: TGTGCCAGCAGTTACAGAGCGGGAGGGGTGTACGAGCAGTACTTC
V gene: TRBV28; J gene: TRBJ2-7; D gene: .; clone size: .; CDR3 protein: CATSVGRRNYEQYF; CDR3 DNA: TGTGCCACCTCCGTCGGGAGAAGAAACTACGAGCAGTACTTC
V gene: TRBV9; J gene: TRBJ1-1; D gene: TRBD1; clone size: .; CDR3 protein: CASSVDSQGAYTEAFF; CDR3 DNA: TGTGCCAGCAGCGTAGACTCCCAGGGGGCATATACTGAAGCTTTCTTT
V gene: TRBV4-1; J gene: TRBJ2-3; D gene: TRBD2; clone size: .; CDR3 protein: CASSQEGTSGVQDTQYF; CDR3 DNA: TGCGCCAGCAGCCAAGAAGGGACTAGCGGGGTTCAGGATACGCAGTATTTT
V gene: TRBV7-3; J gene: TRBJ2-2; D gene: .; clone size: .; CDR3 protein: CASSLGQGTILHTGELFF; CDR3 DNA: TGTGCCAGCAGCTTAGGCCAGGGCACGATTCTGCACACCGGGGAGCTGTTTTTT
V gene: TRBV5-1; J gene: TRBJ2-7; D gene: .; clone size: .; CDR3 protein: CASSPRRSRVPYEQYF; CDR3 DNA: TGCGCCAGCAGCCCCCGTCGTTCCCGCGTCCCCTACGAGCAGTACTTC
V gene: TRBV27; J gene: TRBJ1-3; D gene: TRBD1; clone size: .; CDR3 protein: CASRLRWTGNQYSGNTIYF; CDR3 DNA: TGTGCCAGCAGGCTGAGGTGGACAGGGAACCAATACTCTGGAAACACCATATATTTT
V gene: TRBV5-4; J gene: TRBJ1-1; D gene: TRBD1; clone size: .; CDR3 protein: CASSPSDRGLMNTEAFF; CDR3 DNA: TGTGCCAGCAGCCCCTCGGACAGGGGGTTAATGAACACTGAAGCTTTCTTT
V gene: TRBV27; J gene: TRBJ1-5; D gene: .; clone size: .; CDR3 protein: CASSFTDSNQPQHF; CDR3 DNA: TGTGCCAGCAGTTTTACAGATTCCAATCAGCCCCAGCATTTT
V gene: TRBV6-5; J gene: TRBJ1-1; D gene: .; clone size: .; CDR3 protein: CASTSTRGTEAFF; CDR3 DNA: TGTGCCAGCACCTCTACGCGGGGCACTGAAGCTTTCTTT
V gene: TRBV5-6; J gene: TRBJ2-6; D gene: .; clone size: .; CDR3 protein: CASSLSKRSPGANVLTF; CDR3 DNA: TGTGCCAGCAGCTTGTCGAAACGGAGTCCTGGGGCCAACGTCCTGACTTTC
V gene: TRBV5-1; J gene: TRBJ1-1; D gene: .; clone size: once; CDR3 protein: CASSLDGGDGTEAFF; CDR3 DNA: TGCGCCAGCAGCTTGGATGGGGGGGATGGCACTGAAGCTTTCTTT
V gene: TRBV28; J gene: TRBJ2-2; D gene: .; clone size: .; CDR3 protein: CASSLSPTGELFF; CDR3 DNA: TGTGCCAGCAGTTTATCCCCTACCGGGGAGCTGTTTTTT
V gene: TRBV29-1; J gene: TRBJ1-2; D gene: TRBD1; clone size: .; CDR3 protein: CSTQNGQAANYGYTF; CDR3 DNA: TGCAGCACACAAAACGGACAGGCAGCTAACTATGGCTACACCTTC
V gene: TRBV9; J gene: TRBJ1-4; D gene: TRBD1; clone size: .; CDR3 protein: CASSEGAHNEKLFF; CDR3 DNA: TGTGCCAGCAGCGAGGGGGCCCATAATGAAAAACTGTTTTTT
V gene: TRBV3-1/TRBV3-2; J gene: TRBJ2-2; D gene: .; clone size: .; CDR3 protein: CASSVAGAGELFF; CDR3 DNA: TGTGCCAGCAGCGTCGCAGGGGCCGGGGAGCTGTTTTTT
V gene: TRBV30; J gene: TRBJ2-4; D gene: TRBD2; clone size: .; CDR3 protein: CAWRLSPLKSGRAKNIQYF; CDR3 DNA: TGTGCCTGGAGGTTGTCCCCCTTAAAAAGCGGGAGGGCCAAAAACATTCAGTACTTC
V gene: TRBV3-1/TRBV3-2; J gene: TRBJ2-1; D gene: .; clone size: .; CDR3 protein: CASSRGGTVYNEQFF; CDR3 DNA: TGTGCCAGCAGCCGTGGGGGGACTGTCTACAATGAGCAGTTCTTC
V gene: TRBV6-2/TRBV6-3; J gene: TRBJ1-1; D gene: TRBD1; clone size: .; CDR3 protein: CASSYLPGQVVRVTEAFF; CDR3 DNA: TGTGCCAGCAGTTACCTCCCGGGACAGGTGGTGCGGGTCACTGAAGCTTTCTTT
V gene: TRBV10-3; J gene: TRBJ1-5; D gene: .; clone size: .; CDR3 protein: CAISGAGEGQPQHF; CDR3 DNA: TGTGCCATCAGTGGGGCGGGGGAAGGACAGCCCCAGCATTTT
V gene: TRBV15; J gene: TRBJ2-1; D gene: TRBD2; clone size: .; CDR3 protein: CATSRGASGSYNEQFF; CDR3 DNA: TGTGCCACCAGCAGAGGCGCTAGCGGGTCCTACAATGAGCAGTTCTTC
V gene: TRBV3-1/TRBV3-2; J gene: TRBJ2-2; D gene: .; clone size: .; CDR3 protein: CASSQGGTGLRELFF; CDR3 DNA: TGTGCCAGCAGCCAGGGAGGGACAGGCCTAAGGGAGCTGTTTTTT
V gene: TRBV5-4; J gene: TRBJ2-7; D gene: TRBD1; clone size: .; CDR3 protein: CASSLTGEGQYF; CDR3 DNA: TGTGCCAGCAGCTTAACAGGGGAAGGACAGTACTTC
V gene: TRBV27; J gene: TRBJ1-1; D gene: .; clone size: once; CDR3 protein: CASSLKGGVTEAFF; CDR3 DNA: TGTGCCAGCAGTTTAAAGGGGGGGGTAACTGAAGCTTTCTTT
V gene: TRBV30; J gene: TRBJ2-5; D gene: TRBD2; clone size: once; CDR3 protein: CAWSGTSGRETQYF; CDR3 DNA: TGTGCCTGGAGTGGGACTAGCGGGAGAGAGACCCAGTACTTC
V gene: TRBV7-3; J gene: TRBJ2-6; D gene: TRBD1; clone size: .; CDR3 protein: CASSPTGVGANVLTF; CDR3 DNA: TGTGCCAGCAGCCCGACAGGGGTCGGGGCCAACGTCCTGACTTTC
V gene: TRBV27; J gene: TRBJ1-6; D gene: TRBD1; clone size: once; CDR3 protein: CASSTRQGRSPLHF; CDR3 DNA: TGTGCCAGCAGTACCCGACAGGGGCGCTCACCCCTCCACTTT
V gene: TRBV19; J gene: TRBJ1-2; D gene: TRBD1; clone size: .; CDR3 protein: CASRDPRTGIYGYTF; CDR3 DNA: TGTGCCAGTAGGGATCCTAGGACAGGGATCTATGGCTACACCTTC
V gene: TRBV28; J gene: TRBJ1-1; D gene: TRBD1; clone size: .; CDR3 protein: CASTPPTGTTEAFF; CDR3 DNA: TGTGCCAGCACACCTCCGACAGGGACCACTGAAGCTTTCTTT
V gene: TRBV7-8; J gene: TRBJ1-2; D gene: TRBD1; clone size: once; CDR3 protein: CASRFGTGALLSGYTF; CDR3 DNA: TGTGCCAGCAGGTTCGGGACAGGGGCTCTTCTATCCGGCTACACCTTC
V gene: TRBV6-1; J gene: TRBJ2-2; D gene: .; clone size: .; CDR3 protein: CASSEIAVGELFF; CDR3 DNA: TGTGCCAGCAGTGAGATAGCTGTCGGGGAGCTGTTTTTT
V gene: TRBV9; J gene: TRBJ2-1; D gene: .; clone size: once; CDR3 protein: CASSPLSGISYNEQFF; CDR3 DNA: TGTGCCAGCAGCCCCCTAAGCGGCATCTCCTACAATGAGCAGTTCTTC
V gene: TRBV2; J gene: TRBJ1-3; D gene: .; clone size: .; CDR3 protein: CASTTKGHTIYF; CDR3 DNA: TGTGCCAGCACGACGAAGGGGCACACCATATATTTT
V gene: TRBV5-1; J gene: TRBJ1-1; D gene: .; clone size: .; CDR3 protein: CASSFRGSTNTEAFF; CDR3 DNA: TGCGCCAGCAGCTTTAGGGGGTCGACGAACACTGAAGCTTTCTTT
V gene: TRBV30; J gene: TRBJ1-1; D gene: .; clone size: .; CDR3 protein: CAWNRDGGTEAFF; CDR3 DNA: TGTGCCTGGAACAGGGACGGAGGCACTGAAGCTTTCTTT
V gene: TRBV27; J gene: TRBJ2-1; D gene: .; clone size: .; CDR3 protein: CAGSFRRYNEQFF; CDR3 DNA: TGTGCCGGCAGTTTTAGGAGGTACAATGAGCAGTTCTTC
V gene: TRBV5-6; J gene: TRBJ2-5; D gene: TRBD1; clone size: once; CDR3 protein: CASSPGTGGYQETQYF; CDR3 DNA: TGTGCCAGCAGTCCAGGGACAGGGGGCTATCAAGAGACCCAGTACTTC
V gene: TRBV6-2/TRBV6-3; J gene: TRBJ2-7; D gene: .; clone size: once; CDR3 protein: CASSYSDRPYEQYF; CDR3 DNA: TGTGCCAGCAGTTACTCGGACAGACCCTACGAGCAGTACTTC
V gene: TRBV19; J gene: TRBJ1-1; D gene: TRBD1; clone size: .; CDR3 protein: CASSDRDYLNTEAFF; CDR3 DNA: TGTGCCAGTAGCGACAGGGATTATTTGAACACTGAAGCTTTCTTT